One and the same sample provided the 15 T cell receptor beta chains below, sequenced in a study of regulatory T cells in long-lasting Graves disease. The sample's time point: newly diagnosed GD, antithyroid drugs for less than 3 months. The TCR library was made from RNA extracted from PBMCs. Combining iRepertoire HTBI primers with Arm-PCR of CDR3 regions, the authors built TCR beta libraries. Each CDR3 protein gets one entry after TCRdb re-called the multiplex PCR reads with MiXCR. The sample comprises hundreds of thousands of distinct CDR3 sequences, approximately 15% of which are singletons, and approximately 18% rests with the top ten. These sequences were also reported in another study, on T cells in Graves' hyperthyroidism and ophthalmopathy.

The source material was peripheral blood mononuclear cells (PBMCs), sampled at new diagnosis, from a patient treated with antithyroid drugs. Source of these receptors: a young woman with Graves disease.

Concerning this clonotype itself: A read error may explain this, as a much larger clone is one base away. V gene TRBV19 combines with J gene TRBJ2-6; D remains unclear. Trimming left V 4 bases short and J 0 bases short, with 4 bases between. Germline CDR1 reads LNHDA; CDR2 reads SQIVND (reference sequence). This CDR3 region has 14 residues. CDR3 amino acids: CASSTDSGANVLTF. For the CDR3, the DNA is TGTGCCAGTAGTACGGACTCTGGGGCCAACGTCCTGACTTTC.

This clonotype has ten or more counts. The chain carries TRBV20-1 and TRBJ2-7; a possible D gene is TRBD1 (11 bases). CDR3 size: 18 residues. From germline, CDR1 is DFQATT and CDR2 SNEGSKA (reference sequence). Trimming shortened V by 5 bases and J by 3 bases, and 29 bases separated the two germline ends. The DNA of the CDR3 is TGCAGTGCTGGCGGACAGGGGGCGCCTAGCGGGAGAGTCTACGAGCAGTACTTC. Translating it yields CSAGGQGAPSGRVYEQYF.

The chain employs TRBV5-1 and TRBJ2-1; D unclear. Germline lookup yields CDR1 SGHRS and CDR2 YFSETQ. V was clipped by 0 bases and J by 7 bases, with 11 bases between them. This CDR3 is built from 14 residues. Written as DNA, the CDR3 is TGCGCCAGCAGCTTGGCCTTAGAGCGAAATGAGCAGTTCTTC. Residues: CASSLALERNEQFF.

The chain links TRBV20-1 to TRBJ2-5, with 11 nucleotides matching TRBD2. Germline lookup yields CDR1 DFQATT and CDR2 SNEGSKA (reference sequence). Germline trimming cut 3 bases from V and 5 bases from J; bases unmatched to any gene: 8. The CDR3 has 15 amino acids. In nucleotides, the CDR3 is TGCAGTGCTAGGGTAGCGGGAGGGCCAGGGGAGACCCAGTACTTC. It is translated as CSARVAGGPGETQYF.

This clonotype was detected only once. The genes are TRBV4-1 and TRBJ2-1, with 10 nucleotides matching TRBD2. The junction had 10 bases not matched to a gene; V was cut back by 2 bases and J by 6 bases. CDR3 size: 17 residues. Looked up from germline, CDR1 is MGHRA and CDR2 is YSYEKL. CDR3 region: CASSQPTSGPLGNEQFF. The CDR3 bases are TGCGCCAGCAGCCAACCGACTAGCGGGCCCCTAGGCAATGAGCAGTTCTTC.

The CDR3 loop is CASSARGQVQPQHF. The CDR3 nucleotides are TGTGCCAGCAGTGCAAGGGGGCAGGTTCAGCCCCAGCATTTT. The chain couples TRBV6-1 to TRBJ1-5, with 7 bases fitting TRBD1. Unmatched junction bases numbered 6, after V lost 4 bases and J lost 6 bases. This CDR3 is built from 14 residues. Germline CDR1 is MNHNS and CDR2 is SASEGT.

The V gene is TRBV6-2 or TRBV6-3, the J gene TRBJ2-6; 11 nucleotides line up with TRBD1. The germline V gene encodes CDR1 MNHEY and CDR2 SVGEGT. Germline trimming cut 5 bases from V and 3 bases from J; bases unmatched to any gene: 12. This CDR3 spans 19 amino acids. The CDR3 bases are TGTGCCAGCAGTGCAACCTCCGGGACAGGGGGGAGTGGGGCCAACGTCCTGACTTTC. Protein product: CASSATSGTGGSGANVLTF.

At least ten counts were recorded for this clonotype. The V and J genes are TRBV7-2 and TRBJ2-5; possibly TRBD2 for D (5 bases). The CDR3 is made up of 15 amino acids. Germline lookup yields CDR1 SGHTA and CDR2 FQGNSA. The V gene lost 5 bases and the J gene lost 3 bases, with 16 bases spanning the gap. The CDR3 here is CASSRGTAAKETQYF. The CDR3 DNA reads as TGTGCCAGCAGCCGCGGAACAGCGGCGAAAGAGACCCAGTACTTC.

This clonotype came up many times. This chain uses TRBV12-3 or TRBV12-4 with TRBJ1-4; the D is unclear. The CDR3 length is 13 residues. Between the trimmed V and J ends, which lost 6 bases and 5 bases, there was a span of 10 bases. The CDR3 loop reads CASSLRLNEKLFF. The CDR3 bases are TGTGCCAGCAGCCTCCGTTTAAATGAAAAACTGTTTTTT.

This clonotype was counted ten times or more. J is TRBJ1-1 and V is TRBV28, with unresolved D. This CDR3 region has 12 residues. V was shortened by 3 bases and J by 6 bases, with 8 bases between the two germline ends. Germline CDR1 MDHEN, CDR2 SYDVKM. CDR3 in DNA: TGTGCCAGCAGTTTGAGTCTCCCTGAAGCTTTCTTT. It translates to CASSLSLPEAFF.

Only a few counts were recorded for this clonotype. This rearrangement joins TRBV6-1 to TRBJ2-7; D gene uncertain. The CDR3 has 12 residues. V was clipped by 8 bases and J by 3 bases, with 11 bases between them. Germline assignment: CDR1 MNHNS and CDR2 SASEGT. CDR3: CASSRVLYEQYF. The DNA for the CDR3 is TGTGCCAGCTCTCGAGTTCTCTACGAGCAGTACTTC.

This clonotype was observed many times. V is TRBV7-2 and J is TRBJ1-5; D unclear. The CDR3 contains 15 residues. The germline V and J ends were trimmed by 1 base and 3 bases, with 10 bases remaining between them. CDR1 and CDR2 (germline): SGHTA, FQGNSA. CDR3: CASSLGRQANQPQHF. The DNA of the CDR3 is TGTGCCAGCAGCTTAGGGCGCCAGGCCAATCAGCCCCAGCATTTT.

This chain links TRBV5-5 with TRBJ2-1; D gene uncertain. Germline V gives CDR1 SGHKS, CDR2 YYEKEE (reference sequence). Trimming cost V 1 base and J 9 bases, with 17 bases left between them. This CDR3 contains 15 residues. CDR3 in amino acids: CASSLSSGLDGEQFF. The CDR3, as DNA: TGTGCCAGCAGCTTGTCTTCCGGGCTAGACGGTGAGCAGTTCTTC.

CDR3 amino acids: CASSLVVGPASYNEQFF. Here the CDR3 DNA reads TGCGCCAGCAGCTTGGTAGTTGGACCTGCTTCCTACAATGAGCAGTTCTTC. V is TRBV5-1 and J is TRBJ2-1, with D unclear. V lost 0 bases and J 1 base, leaving 14 bases between the germline ends. Germline-derived CDR1 and CDR2 are SGHRS and YFSETQ. CDR3 size: 17 residues.

This clonotype was seen ten or more times. This rearrangement joins TRBV6-2 or TRBV6-3 to TRBJ2-2, with a possible D match to TRBD1 (5 bases). The CDR3 totals 15 residues. CDR1 MNHEY and CDR2 SVGEGT come from the germline V gene. The V gene lost 5 bases and the J gene lost 4 bases, with 14 bases spanning the gap. CDR3 amino acids: CASSAEPGATGELFF. DNA for the CDR3: TGTGCCAGCAGTGCGGAACCTGGGGCCACCGGGGAGCTGTTTTTT.